These 19 T cell receptor beta chains came from one sample sequenced in a study of T cell responses to AZD1222 COVID-19 vaccine. The protocol was immunoSEQ multiplex PCR, while the TCRdb copy is restricted to in-frame clones and leaves out a portion. The table has about 140,000 clones, more than 75% seen once. This specimen consisted of peripheral blood, obtained 28 days after the second AZD1222 dose. These receptors originate from an adult who received the AZD1222 COVID-19 vaccine.

The J gene is TRBJ1-2, the V gene TRBV24-1, with D possibly TRBD1 on 6 matching bases. Deletions cut 4 bases from V and 8 bases from J, with 22 bases between. CDR1 is KGHDR, CDR2 SFDVKD, per germline. The CDR3 covers 16 residues. CDR3 coding DNA: TGTGCCACCAGTGAGGGCAGGGGACGAAGATCGTGGGGCTACACCTTC. Its translation is CATSEGRGRRSWGYTF.

This chain links TRBV28 with TRBJ1-6; D is uncertain. The CDR3 extends over 16 amino acids. CDR1 MDHEN and CDR2 SYDVKM come from the germline V gene. Trimming shortened V by 1 base and J by 4 bases, and 11 bases separated the two germline ends. Written as DNA, the CDR3 is TGTGCCAGCAGTTTATCCCCGGTGGCGTATAATTCACCCCTCCACTTT. It yields the protein CASSLSPVAYNSPLHF.

The chain couples TRBV10-3 to TRBJ2-5; possibly TRBD1 or TRBD2 for D (6 bases each). Germline assignment: CDR1 ENHRY and CDR2 SYGVKD. The CDR3 is 13 residues long. V was trimmed by 10 bases and J by 1 base, leaving 13 bases between them. The CDR3 region has the DNA TGTGCCACTCTCGGGGGCCGCCAAGAGACCCAGTACTTC. Translation: CATLGGRQETQYF.

The chain recombines TRBV30 with TRBJ2-7; 7 bases line up with TRBD2. This CDR3 comprises 14 residues. V lost 3 bases, J lost 3 bases, and 8 bases stayed unmatched. Germline CDR1 and CDR2: GTSNPN and SVGIG (reference sequence). The CDR3 loop is CAWRRRDYDYEQYF. CDR3 DNA sequence: TGTGCCTGGAGGAGGAGGGACTATGACTACGAGCAGTACTTC.

The V gene is TRBV6-5, the J gene TRBJ2-3, with TRBD2 identical over 10 bases. The CDR3 length is 15 residues. Looked up from germline, CDR1 is MNHEY and CDR2 is SVGAGI. The trim removed 7 bases at V and 3 bases at J, leaving 7 bases unmatched. The DNA for the CDR3 is TGTGCCAGCACACACTCTAGCGGGGGAACAGATACGCAGTATTTT. This translates into CASTHSSGGTDTQYF.

The gene calls are TRBV5-6 and TRBJ1-1; perhaps TRBD1 as D (5 bases). This CDR3 contains 15 residues. V lost 3 bases to trimming and J lost 5 bases, with 17 bases between them. Per germline, CDR1 SGHDT and CDR2 YYEEEE. The CDR3 loop is CASSWGGDSLTEAFF. The CDR3 region has the DNA TGTGCCAGCAGCTGGGGGGGAGACAGTTTGACTGAAGCTTTCTTT. Supplemented by reference TRBV5-6 and TRBJ1-1, the full variable domain reads DAGVTQSPTHLIKTRGQQVTLRCSPKSGHDTVSWYQQALGQGPQFIFQYYEEEERQRGNFPDRFSGHQFPNYSSELNVNALLLGDSALYLCASSWGGDSLTEAFFGQGTRLTVV.

V gene TRBV5-8 combines with J gene TRBJ1-2, with a weak D call TRBD1 (5 bases). Germline values: CDR1 SGHTS, CDR2 YDEGEE. Trimming stripped 4 bases from V and 4 bases from J, with 17 bases between. CDR3 length: 15 amino acids. CDR3 in DNA: TGTGCCAGCAGCCCCGTCGGGGGGGGGTCCTATGGCTACACCTTC. It encodes CASSPVGGGSYGYTF.

The V call is TRBV30, the J call TRBJ2-1, with TRBD2 matching 7 bases. The germline gives CDR1 GTSNPN, CDR2 SVGIG (reference sequence). CDR3 length: 14 amino acids. With 3 bases clipped from V and 0 bases from J, the junction kept 2 bases outside the gene matches. CDR3 protein: CAWRASGSYNEQFF. Written as DNA, the CDR3 is TGTGCCTGGAGGGCTAGCGGCTCCTACAATGAGCAGTTCTTC.

The chain carries TRBV7-3 and TRBJ2-3; 7 positions match TRBD2. The junction had 1 base not matched to a gene; V was cut back by 3 bases and J by 7 bases. CDR1 and CDR2 from the germline V gene are SGHTA and FQGTGA. The CDR3 totals 12 residues. For the CDR3, the DNA is TGTGCCAGCAGCTTCGGGGGGAATACGCAGTATTTT. This translates into CASSFGGNTQYF.

V is TRBV21-1 and J is TRBJ2-2; TRBD1, the table's D call, was not compared with the DNA. TRBV21-1 is listed as a pseudogene. The CDR3 is made up of 15 amino acids. The CDR3 loop reads CASSRPGTSTGELFF. Here the CDR3 DNA reads TGTGCCAGCAGCCGACCCGGGACATCCACCGGGGAGCTGTTTTTT.

This clone was counted a single time. V gene TRBV6-5 combines with J gene TRBJ1-1; D is uncertain. The V end lost 2 bases, the J end lost 6 bases, and 4 bases lay between the germline ends. The CDR3 sequence is 11 residues long. Germline assignment: CDR1 MNHEY and CDR2 SVGAGI. CDR3 DNA sequence: TGTGCCAGCAGTTACGGCGCTGAAGCTTTCTTT. This encodes CASSYGAEAFF.

In its sample, this clone was seen a few times. The chain recombines TRBV21-1 with TRBJ2-1; the table's D call of TRBD2 was not tested on the DNA. TRBV21-1 is given as a pseudogene. This CDR3 is built from 19 residues. CDR3 loop: CASSKSGAAFDRTYNEQFF. Written as DNA, the CDR3 is TGTGCCAGCAGCAAAAGCGGGGCGGCTTTCGACAGGACCTACAATGAGCAGTTCTTC.

The gene calls are TRBV6-6 and TRBJ2-1; weak D call: TRBD2 (6 bases). The CDR3 has 14 amino acids. The germline CDR1 and CDR2 sequences are MNHNY and SVGAGI (reference sequence). Trimming cost V 0 bases and J 10 bases, with 13 bases left between them. CDR3 sequence (DNA): TGTGCCAGCAGTTACTCGACAACTAGCCTCGAGCAGTTCTTC. Translated: CASSYSTTSLEQFF.

The chain combines TRBV4-3 with TRBJ2-7; 9 bases line up with TRBD2. Germline V gene lookup returns CDR1 LGHNA and CDR2 YSLEER. CDR3 length: 18 residues. The ends lost 0 bases at V and 0 bases at J; junction bases unmatched: 9. The CDR3 DNA sequence: TGCGCCAGCAGCCAAGACAGTAGCCTTAGCGGGGGCTCCTACGAGCAGTACTTC. Its translation is CASSQDSSLSGGSYEQYF.

The rearrangement uses TRBV6-6 and TRBJ1-6; a possible D gene is TRBD1 (6 bases). Trimming left V 1 base short and J 10 bases short, with 17 bases between. Germline CDR1 and CDR2: MNHNY and SVGAGI (reference sequence). The CDR3 contains 16 residues. CDR3 protein: CASSYFDGGSESPLHF. CDR3 nucleotide sequence: TGTGCCAGCAGTTACTTCGATGGGGGCTCCGAATCACCCCTCCACTTT.

This clone was seen just once. This chain connects TRBV5-4 to TRBJ2-3; tentative D call: TRBD2 (5 bases). V shed 3 bases and J shed 0 bases, with 14 bases lying between them. Germline CDR1 reads SGHNT; CDR2 reads YYREEE (reference sequence). CDR3 length: 16 amino acids. CDR3 nucleotides: TGTGCCAGCAGCTCCAAGCGGAGAACTAGCACAGATACGCAGTATTTT. Protein: CASSSKRRTSTDTQYF.

V is TRBV28 and J is TRBJ1-2; no definite D call. Germline CDR1 is MDHEN and CDR2 is SYDVKM. The CDR3 is made up of 14 amino acids. V lost 8 bases, J lost 0 bases, and 13 bases lay in between. The CDR3 loop reads CASLRGTANYGYTF. CDR3 coding DNA: TGTGCCAGCCTGCGGGGTACAGCTAACTATGGCTACACCTTC.

The chain is built from TRBV28 and TRBJ1-2; D is undetermined. CDR1 and CDR2 from the germline V gene are MDHEN and SYDVKM. The CDR3 is 13 residues long. V gave up 3 bases and J gave up 0 bases, with 5 bases separating them. Written as DNA, the CDR3 is TGTGCCAGCAGTTTCCAGACTAACTATGGCTACACCTTC. Protein product: CASSFQTNYGYTF.

The V call is TRBV10-3, the J call TRBJ1-5; D is unclear. Germline loops: CDR1 ENHRY, CDR2 SYGVKD. This CDR3 contains 13 residues. The V end was cut by 8 bases, the J end by 3 bases, with 11 bases between. CDR3 sequence (DNA): TGTGCCATCGGTGTGGGGTTCAATCAGCCCCAGCATTTT. Amino acid sequence: CAIGVGFNQPQHF.